The sequence of this T cell receptor (beta chain) was determined in a study of post-analysis software for immune sequencing data. On the study more broadly: The disease courses spanned relapsing-remitting, secondary progressive and progressive-relapsing forms of multiple sclerosis. Study results and limitations: A few TRBV segments, TRBV5-6, TRBV5-1 and TRBV20-1 among them, were found more frequent in patients than controls.

Regarding this clonotype: What it binds is not known.

Included in the TCR beta cDNA libraries were unique molecular identifiers. TCRdb called the PCR reads again in MiXCR, with one record for every CDR3 protein. The sample consists of over 250,000 distinct CDR3 sequences, approximately 34% of them appearing once. Germline lookup yields CDR1 SNHLY and CDR2 FYNNEI. This CDR3 is 15 amino acids long. With 7 bases clipped from V and 3 bases from J, the junction kept 6 bases outside the gene matches. The sequencing input was blood. The sequence derives from a girl aged 5-17 years with multiple sclerosis. The chain combines TRBV2 with TRBJ1-4, with TRBD1 matching 9 bases. Here the CDR3 reads CASILRTGANEKLFF. DNA for the CDR3: TGTGCCAGCATTCTCCGGACAGGGGCTAATGAAAAACTGTTTTTT.